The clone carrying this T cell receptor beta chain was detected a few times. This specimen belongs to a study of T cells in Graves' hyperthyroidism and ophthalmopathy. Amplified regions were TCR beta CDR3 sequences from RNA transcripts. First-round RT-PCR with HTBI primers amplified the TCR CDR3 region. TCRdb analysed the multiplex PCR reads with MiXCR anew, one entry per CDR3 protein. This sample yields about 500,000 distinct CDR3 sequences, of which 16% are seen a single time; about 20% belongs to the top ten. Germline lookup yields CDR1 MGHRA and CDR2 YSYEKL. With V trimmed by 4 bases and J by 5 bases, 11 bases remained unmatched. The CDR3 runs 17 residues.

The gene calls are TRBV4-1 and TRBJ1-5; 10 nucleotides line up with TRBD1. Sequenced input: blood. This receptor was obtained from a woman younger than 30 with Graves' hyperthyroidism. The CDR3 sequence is CASSPTPRDRGYQPQHF. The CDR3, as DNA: TGCGCCAGCAGCCCTACTCCCCGGGACAGGGGATATCAGCCCCAGCATTTT.